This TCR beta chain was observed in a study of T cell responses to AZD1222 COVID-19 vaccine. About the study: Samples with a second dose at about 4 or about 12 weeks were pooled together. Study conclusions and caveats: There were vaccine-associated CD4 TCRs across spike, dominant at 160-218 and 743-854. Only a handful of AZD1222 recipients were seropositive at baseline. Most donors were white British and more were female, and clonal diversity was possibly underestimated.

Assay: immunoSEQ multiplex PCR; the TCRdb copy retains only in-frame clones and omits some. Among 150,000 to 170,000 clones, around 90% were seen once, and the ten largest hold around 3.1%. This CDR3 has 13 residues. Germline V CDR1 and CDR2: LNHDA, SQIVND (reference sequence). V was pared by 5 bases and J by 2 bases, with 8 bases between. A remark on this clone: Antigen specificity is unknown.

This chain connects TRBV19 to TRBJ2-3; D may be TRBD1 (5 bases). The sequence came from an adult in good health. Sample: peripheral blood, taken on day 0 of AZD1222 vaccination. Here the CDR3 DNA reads TGTGCCAGTAGTCTCAGGGTCACAGATACGCAGTATTTT. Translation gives CASSLRVTDTQYF.